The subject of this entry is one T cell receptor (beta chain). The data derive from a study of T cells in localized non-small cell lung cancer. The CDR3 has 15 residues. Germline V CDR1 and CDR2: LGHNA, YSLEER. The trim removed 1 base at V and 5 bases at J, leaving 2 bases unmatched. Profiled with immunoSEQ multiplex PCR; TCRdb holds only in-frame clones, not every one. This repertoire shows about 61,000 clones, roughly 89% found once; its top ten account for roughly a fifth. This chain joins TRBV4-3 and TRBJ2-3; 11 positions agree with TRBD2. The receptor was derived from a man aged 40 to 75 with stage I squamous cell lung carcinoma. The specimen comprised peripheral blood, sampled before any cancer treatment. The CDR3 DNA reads TGCGCCAGCAGCCAAGTTCTAGCGGGAGGAGATACGCAGTATTTT. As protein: CASSQVLAGGDTQYF.